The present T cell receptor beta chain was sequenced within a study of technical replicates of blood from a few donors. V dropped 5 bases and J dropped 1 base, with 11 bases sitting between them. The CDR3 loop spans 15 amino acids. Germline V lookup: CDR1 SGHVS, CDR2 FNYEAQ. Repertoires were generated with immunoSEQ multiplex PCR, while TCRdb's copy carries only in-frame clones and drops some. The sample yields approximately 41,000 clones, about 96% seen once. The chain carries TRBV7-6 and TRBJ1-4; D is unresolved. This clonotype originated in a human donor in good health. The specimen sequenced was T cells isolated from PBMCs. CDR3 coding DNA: TGTGCCAGCAGCATTAAGGGAGTAACTAATGAAAAACTGTTTTTT. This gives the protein CASSIKGVTNEKLFF.